Listed below are T cell receptor beta chains from one sample, sequenced in a study of blood T cell repertoires in COVID-19. Data came from immunoSEQ multiplex PCR; TCRdb stores just in-frame clones and leaves some out. This sample carries some 180,000 clones, approximately 80% of them seen once, and the ten largest clones take about 15%. What was sequenced was PBMCs or T cells enriched from blood (not recorded which). These receptors came from a man in his sixties who had been exposed to COVID-19. The conserved cysteine and the conserved F or W are not part of the CDR3 here. Expanded clones are given a class, and other clones once, few, many or no size at all.

j_call,clone_size,v_call,cdr3_aa
TRBJ1-1,-,TRBV6-6,ASTGGSTMNTEAF
TRBJ2-3,once,TRBV27,ASSLTDRADTQY
TRBJ1-2,-,TRBV7-8,ASSLGLLNYGYT
TRBJ1-2,once,TRBV6-4,ASSDSDWTGDPYGYT
TRBJ2-3,-,TRBV9,ASSEGRATDTQY
TRBJ2-2,few,TRBV11-2,ASSLGSTGELF
TRBJ2-1,-,TRBV19,ASSIGRGGLEQF
TRBJ2-3,-,TRBV11-2,ASTKTGMGTDTQY
TRBJ2-1,-,TRBV19,ASRRQSNEQF
TRBJ2-7,few,TRBV7-9,ASSSDSLEQY
TRBJ1-4,few,TRBV19,ASTFRTGGSTNEKLF
TRBJ2-1,-,TRBV2,ASSVASGSGNEQF
TRBJ2-1,-,TRBV19,ASSMAYNEQF
TRBJ2-3,-,TRBV29-1,SVDHQGYTDTQY
TRBJ2-3,-,TRBV10-3,ATRPDRDRGGNTQY
TRBJ1-2,-,TRBV19,ASRIKSAGTGVGYT
TRBJ1-1,few,TRBV6-5,ASSRDRITNTEAF
TRBJ1-5,-,TRBV19,ASSLGQGFNNQPQH
TRBJ2-2,-,TRBV5-1,ASSTTTGTTGELF
TRBJ2-7,-,TRBV5-1,ASSIGLVYEQY
TRBJ2-1,-,TRBV9,ASSRASAGDQYNEQF
TRBJ1-1,few,TRBV2,ASRGTGGRTAF
TRBJ2-2,once,TRBV30,AWRPMELAGGMANTGELF
TRBJ2-7,-,TRBV9,ASSVWDSGASTHYEQY
TRBJ2-7,many,TRBV5-6,ASSLLTSVMDYEQY
TRBJ1-2,-,TRBV2,ASPLRQGFYGYT
TRBJ2-1,-,TRBV7-3,ASSLSGRANEQF
TRBJ2-4,-,TRBV6-5,ASSRTGDAKNIQY
TRBJ2-7,few,TRBV29-1,SVESRSYEQY
TRBJ2-1,many,TRBV7-9,ASSLDVSGRLVNEQF
TRBJ2-2,-,TRBV7-7,ASSFGRGNTGELF
TRBJ1-2,-,TRBV10-2,ASTDSNYGYT
TRBJ2-7,-,TRBV7-6,ASSPDRGGGQY
TRBJ2-1,-,TRBV7-9,ASSRTSGEGNEQF
TRBJ2-7,-,TRBV5-1,ASSPGQLTGPSYEQY
TRBJ1-1,-,TRBV7-2,ASSLSDRGNTEAF
TRBJ2-5,-,TRBV19,ASSIRSGGERETQY
TRBJ2-7,-,TRBV5-1,ASSLRLSGAGDEQY
TRBJ2-7,-,TRBV3-1/TRBV3-2,ASSPSRAFGEQY
TRBJ2-3,-,TRBV5-1,ASSFGTGGLARGPWNTQY
TRBJ1-1,few,TRBV28,ASTLLTGWTEAF
TRBJ1-2,-,TRBV29-1,SVEGRNLDHYGYT
TRBJ1-5,-,TRBV30,AWSVKMPHSSQPQH
TRBJ2-2,-,TRBV9,ASSLGSTGELF
TRBJ2-2,-,TRBV5-6,ASSLVITGELF
TRBJ2-3,-,TRBV9,ASSLRTSGISTDTQY
TRBJ2-3,-,TRBV19,ASSRTSGSVDTQY
TRBJ2-7,-,TRBV2,ASSRTSGPYEQY
TRBJ1-1,-,TRBV9,ASSVAGTGVAF
TRBJ1-2,-,TRBV24-1,ATSDLSLGGYT